One and the same sample provided the 21 T cell receptor beta chains below, sequenced in a study of blood T cell repertoires in COVID-19 (TCRdb year 2020). Libraries came from the immunoSEQ multiplex PCR assay. TCRdb obtained this table from immuneACCESS and retained in-frame rearrangements with V and J assigned. These tables miss some clones; where compared with another copy, unresolved V genes account for less than half of the shortfall, and the remainder is unexplained. Present in this sample are about 370,000 clones, more than 80% of which were seen just once. In total, the top ten clones hold about 2.9% of the sample. Input material: peripheral blood. The receptors derive from a woman under 40 with COVID-19, enrolled during active disease.

The V call is TRBV10-3, the J call TRBJ2-2, with TRBD2 matching 13 bases. V lost 6 bases to trimming and J lost 2 bases; unmatched junction nucleotides: 9. From germline, CDR1 is ENHRY and CDR2 SYGVKD. The CDR3 loop spans 18 amino acids. CDR3 sequence reads: CAISSGTSGVLNTGELFF. In DNA, the CDR3 is TGTGCCATCAGCTCCGGGACTAGCGGGGTTCTAAACACCGGGGAGCTGTTTTTT.

CDR3: CATGQGADNSPLHF. In nucleotides, the CDR3 is TGTGCCACCGGACAGGGGGCAGATAATTCACCCCTCCACTTT. This rearrangement joins TRBV15 to TRBJ1-6, with 11 bases identical to TRBD1. The V gene end was trimmed by 8 bases and the J gene end by 5 bases; junction bases not matched to a gene: 2. This CDR3 has 14 amino acids. Looked up from germline, CDR1 is LNHNV and CDR2 is YYDKDF (reference sequence).

V gene TRBV3-1 (or the pseudogene TRBV3-2) combines with J gene TRBJ2-2; the match to TRBD2 covers 7 bases. Germline trimming cut 4 bases from V and 7 bases from J; bases unmatched to any gene: 9. This CDR3 is built from 15 residues. The germline CDR1 and CDR2 sequences are LGHDT and YNNKEL (reference sequence). CDR3 nucleotide sequence: TGTGCCAGCAGCCCCTGGGAGCGGGGAGACGGGGAGCTGTTTTTT. Its translation is CASSPWERGDGELFF.

The chain links TRBV19 to TRBJ1-1; no clear D. Germline V gene data show CDR1 as LNHDA and CDR2 as SQIVND (reference sequence). The CDR3 extends over 15 amino acids. Trimming cost V 3 bases and J 0 bases, with 11 bases left between them. CDR3: CASSIWQSMNTEAFF. For the CDR3, the DNA is TGTGCCAGTAGTATTTGGCAGTCCATGAACACTGAAGCTTTCTTT.

V and J are TRBV21-1 and TRBJ1-1; the table's D gene call, TRBD1, was not cross checked with the DNA. TRBV21-1 is labeled a pseudogene. The CDR3 has 14 amino acids. CDR3 protein: CASTPRGLCTEAFF. As DNA, the CDR3 is TGTGCCAGCACCCCGAGGGGGCTTTGCACTGAAGCTTTCTTT.

The chain couples TRBV6-5 to TRBJ1-2; tentative D call: TRBD1 (6 bases). In germline, CDR1 is MNHEY, CDR2 SVGAGI. V was clipped by 6 bases and J by 6 bases, with 14 bases between them. The CDR3 runs 13 residues. The CDR3 DNA sequence: TGTGCCAGCAGCCCCACAGGGTTGGATGGCTACACCTTC. As protein: CASSPTGLDGYTF.

The V call is TRBV7-2, the J call TRBJ2-3, with 13 bases lining up with TRBD2. The CDR3 sequence is 17 residues long. The ends lost 5 bases at V and 4 bases at J; junction bases unmatched: 9. In germline, CDR1 is SGHTA, CDR2 FQGNSA. CDR3 residues: CASSPRTSGGAADTQYF. In DNA, the CDR3 is TGTGCCAGCAGCCCCAGAACTAGCGGGGGGGCCGCAGATACGCAGTATTTT.

This clone was recorded once. The chain recombines TRBV3-1 (or the pseudogene TRBV3-2) with TRBJ2-2; 12 bases fit TRBD2. V lost 2 bases to trimming and J lost 7 bases; unmatched junction nucleotides: 8. Germline assignment: CDR1 LGHDT and CDR2 YNNKEL (reference sequence). CDR3 length: 17 amino acids. The CDR3 DNA follows: TGTGCCAGCAGCCAAATGATTCTAGCGGGAGGGGACGGGGAGCTGTTTTTT. Its protein is CASSQMILAGGDGELFF.

The chain couples TRBV9 to TRBJ2-1, with 9 bases matching TRBD2. The ends lost 5 bases at V and 3 bases at J; junction bases unmatched: 0. The CDR3 is 13 residues long. From germline, CDR1 is SGDLS and CDR2 YYNGEE. The CDR3 protein is CASRAGGYNEQFF. CDR3 DNA sequence: TGTGCCAGCAGAGCGGGGGGCTACAATGAGCAGTTCTTC.

J is TRBJ1-5 and V is TRBV18; TRBD1 aligns across 9 bases. V dropped 3 bases and J dropped 7; count of bases not matched to a gene: 7. CDR3 size: 15 residues. Per the germline V gene, CDR1 is KGHSH and CDR2 is LQKENI. Written as DNA, the CDR3 is TGTGCCAGCTCACCTAACAGGGGGCATGAGCAGCCCCAGCATTTT. This sequence encodes CASSPNRGHEQPQHF.

This clone was seen a handful of times. The V and J genes are TRBV27 and TRBJ2-5; the match to TRBD2 covers 16 bases. Germline V gives CDR1 MNHEY, CDR2 SMNVEV (reference sequence). V dropped 0 bases and J dropped 5; count of bases not matched to a gene: 6. The CDR3 extends over 18 amino acids. The CDR3 sequence: CASSLSGTSGGAAETQYF. CDR3 bases: TGTGCCAGCAGTTTATCGGGGACTAGCGGGGGGGCCGCGGAGACCCAGTACTTC.

The V and J genes are TRBV5-1 and TRBJ2-1; 8 nucleotides agree with TRBD2. In germline, CDR1 is SGHRS, CDR2 YFSETQ. The CDR3 extends over 15 amino acids. J gave up 3 bases and V 4 bases, and 6 bases lay outside the gene matches. The CDR3 region is CASSTREGFYNEQFF. The DNA of the CDR3 is TGCGCCAGCAGCACCCGGGAGGGATTCTACAATGAGCAGTTCTTC.

CDR3 DNA: TGTGCCAGCAGCTTATCTCTTATCATCGGACAGATGAACACTGAAGCTTTCTTT. Amino acid sequence: CASSLSLIIGQMNTEAFF. The chain uses TRBV11-3 and TRBJ1-1, with D perhaps TRBD1 (6 bases). This CDR3 spans 18 amino acids. From germline, CDR1 is SGHNT and CDR2 YENEEA. Trimming shortened V by 2 bases and J by 0 bases, and 19 bases separated the two germline ends.

V usage is TRBV7-9 and J usage is TRBJ2-3, with D perhaps matching TRBD2 (6 bases). Per germline, CDR1 SEHNR and CDR2 FQNEAQ (reference sequence). The CDR3 covers 13 residues. Trimming pared 3 bases from V and 4 bases from J, leaving 8 bases between. CDR3: CASSFGGPDTQYF. CDR3 in DNA: TGTGCCAGCAGCTTCGGGGGTCCAGATACGCAGTATTTT.

The rearrangement uses TRBV21-1 and TRBJ2-7; the listed D gene, TRBD2, was not tested against the DNA. TRBV21-1 is flagged as a pseudogene. CDR3 size: 18 residues. The CDR3 region has the DNA TGTGCCAGCAGCACTCAGGACATCGCAGCCGGGAGGTTTTACGAGCAGTACGTC. Its protein is CASSTQDIAAGRFYEQYV.

The chain joins TRBV5-5 to TRBJ2-1, with D perhaps TRBD2 (5 bases). The CDR3 has 16 amino acids. V was trimmed by 4 bases and J by 5 bases, leaving 19 bases between them. Looked up from germline, CDR1 is SGHKS and CDR2 is YYEKEE (reference sequence). The chain's CDR3 is CASSTGRSTTDNEQFF. In nucleotides, the CDR3 is TGTGCCAGCAGCACCGGACGGTCGACTACCGACAATGAGCAGTTCTTC. Variable domain in full (rest from reference TRBV5-5 and TRBJ2-1): DAGVTQSPTHLIKTRGQQVTLRCSPISGHKSVSWYQQVLGQGPQFIFQYYEKEERGRGNFPDRFSARQFPNYSSELNVNALLLGDSALYLCASSTGRSTTDNEQFFGPGTRLTVL.

This chain joins TRBV11-3 and TRBJ2-1; D may be TRBD2 (6 bases). Germline V gene lookup returns CDR1 SGHNT and CDR2 YENEEA. The V end was cut by 7 bases, the J end by 7 bases, with 23 bases between. The CDR3 is made up of 16 amino acids. The DNA of the CDR3 is TGTGCCAGCATCGTCGGCGTCGGCGGGAACGCGAATGAGCAGTTCTTC. Its translation is CASIVGVGGNANEQFF. Together with reference TRBV11-3 and TRBJ2-1, the CDR3 gives the full variable domain: EAGVVQSPRYKIIEKKQPVAFWCNPISGHNTLYWYLQNLGQGPELLIRYENEEAVDDSQLPKDRFSAERLKGVDSTLKIQPAELGDSAVYLCASIVGVGGNANEQFFGPGTRLTVL.

The chain recombines TRBV7-9 with TRBJ1-3, with 9 bases that match TRBD1. Germline assignment: CDR1 SEHNR and CDR2 FQNEAQ (reference sequence). The CDR3 extends over 19 amino acids. V gave up 5 bases and J gave up 7 bases; unmatched junction bases: 21. CDR3 protein: CASSTRDRAKSQNVNTIYF. DNA for the CDR3: TGTGCCAGCAGCACCCGGGACAGGGCGAAGAGCCAAAACGTGAACACCATATATTTT.

The chain joins TRBV18 to TRBJ2-2, with D possibly TRBD1 on 6 matching bases. Trimming cost V 2 bases and J 1 base, with 11 bases left between them. The CDR3 is 16 amino acids. CDR1 and CDR2 from the germline V gene are KGHSH and LQKENI. CDR3 in DNA: TGTGCCAGCTCACCAGAGACAGGCCTGAACACCGGGGAGCTGTTTTTT. It encodes CASSPETGLNTGELFF.

This chain's CDR3 is CASSQRAVNTEAFF. CDR3 DNA: TGTGCCAGCAGCCAGCGGGCGGTGAACACTGAAGCTTTCTTT. The rearrangement uses TRBV5-5 and TRBJ1-1; D unclear. The V end lost 4 bases, the J end lost 0 bases, and 10 bases lay between the germline ends. CDR3 length: 14 amino acids. The germline V gene has CDR1 SGHKS and CDR2 YYEKEE (reference sequence).

V usage is TRBV10-2 and J usage is TRBJ1-1; tentatively, D is TRBD1 (6 bases). Trimming left V 5 bases short and J 0 bases short, with 16 bases between. The germline V gene has CDR1 WSHSY and CDR2 SAAADI. The CDR3 sequence is 16 residues long. CDR3 nucleotide sequence: TGCGCCAGCAGTCACCTTGACAGGCTCATGAACACTGAAGCTTTCTTT. Translation: CASSHLDRLMNTEAFF.